These 4 T cell receptor beta chains share one sample of origin, sequenced in a study of blood T cells in healthy people across ages. The authors ran a second PCR of about 7 to 11 cycles using a sample-barcoded 5' primer and a J-beta primer mix. TCRdb processed the 5' RACE reads anew with MiXCR; each CDR3 protein has one entry. Of hundreds of thousands of distinct CDR3 sequences listed, under 35% were seen once; the top ten hold roughly 17%. The sample was blood. These TCRs come from a woman over 75 in good health.

About this clonotype itself: A single base separates this from a much larger clone, so it may be a read error. The chain employs TRBV5-1 and TRBJ2-5, with D perhaps matching TRBD1 (5 bases). Germline values: CDR1 SGHRS, CDR2 YFSETQ. Trimming pared 5 bases from V and 11 bases from J, leaving 25 bases between. This CDR3 is built from 15 residues. The CDR3 region is CASSPRMGRVDEQYF. In DNA, the CDR3 is TGCGCCAGCAGTCCAAGGATGGGGCGAGTTGATGAGCAGTACTTC.

This clonotype was seen only a few times. The chain employs TRBV21-1 and TRBJ2-3. TRBV21-1 is a listed pseudogene. The CDR3 spans 17 residues. CDR3 sequence reads: CASSKGLINSGTDTQYF. CDR3 in DNA: TGTGCCAGCAGCAAAGGGTTAATAAACTCGGGCACAGATACGCAGTATTTT.

The genes are TRBV20-1 and TRBJ1-1; 7 positions match TRBD1. Germline V gene data show CDR1 as DFQATT and CDR2 as SNEGSKA (reference sequence). The V and J ends lost 8 bases and 1 base, in that order; junction bases with no gene match: 10. This CDR3 is built from 14 residues. The chain's CDR3 is CSSGGGTWNTEAFF. The CDR3 DNA sequence: TGCAGTTCAGGGGGGGGCACGTGGAACACTGAAGCTTTCTTT.

Concerning this clonotype itself: Germline is not matched at one junction end, which may reflect a read error. The J gene is TRBJ2-7, the V gene TRBV7-9, with 7 bases fitting TRBD2. This CDR3 has 15 amino acids. Germline CDR1 SEHNR, CDR2 FQNEAQ (reference sequence). The CDR3 DNA follows: TGTGCCAGCACCTTATCCGGCGGGAGTATTGGCGAGCAGTACTTC. Translating it yields CASTLSGGSIGEQYF.